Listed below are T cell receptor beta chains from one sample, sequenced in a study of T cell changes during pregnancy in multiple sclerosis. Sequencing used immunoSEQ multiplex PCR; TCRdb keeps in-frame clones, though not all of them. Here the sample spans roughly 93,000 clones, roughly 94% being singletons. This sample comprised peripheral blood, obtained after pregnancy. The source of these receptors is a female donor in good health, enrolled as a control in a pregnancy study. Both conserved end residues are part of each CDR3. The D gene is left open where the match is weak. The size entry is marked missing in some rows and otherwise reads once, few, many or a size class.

cdr3_aa: CASSTGGLSYEQYF
cdr3_nt: TGTGCCAGCAGCACCGGAGGGTTGTCCTACGAGCAGTACTTC
d_call: .
v_call: TRBV6-5
clone_size: .
j_call: TRBJ2-7

cdr3_aa: CASSPGWNQPQHF
cdr3_nt: TGTGCCAGCAGCCCGGGTTGGAATCAGCCCCAGCATTTT
d_call: .
v_call: TRBV5-6
clone_size: .
j_call: TRBJ1-5

cdr3_aa: CASSSPREGHNEQFF
cdr3_nt: TGTGCCAGCAGCTCCCCTCGGGAAGGGCACAATGAGCAGTTCTTC
d_call: .
v_call: TRBV5-4
clone_size: .
j_call: TRBJ2-1

cdr3_aa: CASSRVTSLGEQFF
cdr3_nt: TGTGCCAGCAGCCGTGTAACTAGTCTGGGTGAGCAGTTCTTC
d_call: .
v_call: TRBV14
clone_size: .
j_call: TRBJ2-1

cdr3_aa: CASSLTGPGYTF
cdr3_nt: TGCGCCAGCAGCTTGACAGGGCCTGGCTACACCTTC
d_call: .
v_call: TRBV5-1
clone_size: .
j_call: TRBJ1-2

cdr3_aa: CASSPTINYGYTF
cdr3_nt: TGTGCCAGCAGCCCGACAATTAACTATGGCTACACCTTC
d_call: .
v_call: TRBV7-2
clone_size: .
j_call: TRBJ1-2

cdr3_aa: CASSPNGNNEQFF
cdr3_nt: TGTGCCAGCTCACCCAACGGGAACAATGAGCAGTTCTTC
d_call: .
v_call: TRBV18
clone_size: .
j_call: TRBJ2-1

cdr3_aa: CASSLVSLGGYGYTF
cdr3_nt: TGTGCCAGCAGCTTAGTTTCATTGGGGGGCTATGGCTACACCTTC
d_call: .
v_call: TRBV7-6
clone_size: .
j_call: TRBJ1-2

cdr3_aa: CASRRTSGGDTQYF
cdr3_nt: TGTGCCAGTAGAAGGACTAGCGGGGGAGATACGCAGTATTTT
d_call: TRBD2
v_call: TRBV6-1
clone_size: .
j_call: TRBJ2-3

cdr3_aa: CASSPTGGDGAFF
cdr3_nt: TGTGCCAGCTCACCGACAGGGGGGGACGGAGCTTTCTTT
d_call: TRBD1
v_call: TRBV18
clone_size: .
j_call: TRBJ1-1

cdr3_aa: CASRDRAYEQYF
cdr3_nt: TGTGCCAGCAGAGACAGAGCCTACGAGCAGTACTTC
d_call: .
v_call: TRBV5-5
clone_size: .
j_call: TRBJ2-7

cdr3_aa: CASSGHGTPSNQPQHF
cdr3_nt: TGTGCCAGCAGCGGACACGGGACACCTAGCAATCAGCCCCAGCATTTT
d_call: .
v_call: TRBV5-5
clone_size: .
j_call: TRBJ1-5

cdr3_aa: CASSLGYRGVEKLFF
cdr3_nt: TGTGCCAGCAGCTTGGGATACAGGGGGGTCGAAAAACTGTTTTTT
d_call: TRBD1
v_call: TRBV5-6
clone_size: .
j_call: TRBJ1-4

cdr3_aa: CASKLRQGNTIYF
cdr3_nt: TGTGCCAGCAAACTCCGACAGGGAAACACCATATATTTT
d_call: .
v_call: TRBV28
clone_size: .
j_call: TRBJ1-3

cdr3_aa: CASSTGNQPQHF
cdr3_nt: TGTGCCAGCTCCACTGGCAATCAGCCCCAGCATTTT
d_call: .
v_call: TRBV18
clone_size: few
j_call: TRBJ1-5

cdr3_aa: CARIHLGQGNNQPQHF
cdr3_nt: TGTGCCAGAATCCACCTGGGGCAGGGAAATAATCAGCCCCAGCATTTT
d_call: .
v_call: TRBV27
clone_size: once
j_call: TRBJ1-5

cdr3_aa: CASSLDRWGLGEEQYF
cdr3_nt: TGTGCCAGCAGCTTAGATCGGTGGGGACTAGGCGAGGAGCAGTACTTC
d_call: TRBD2
v_call: TRBV7-9
clone_size: .
j_call: TRBJ2-7